This T cell receptor (beta chain) was captured in a study of radiotherapy plus CTLA-4 blockade in lung cancer. The length of the CDR3 is 10 residues. V lost 1 base to trimming and J lost 9 bases, with 1 base between them. CDR1 and CDR2 from the germline V gene are SGHVS and FQNEAQ. Worth noting for this clone: Its antigen remains unknown.

Whole-study findings and limits: Response was reportedly best predicted by early blood T cell clone dynamics, with interferon-beta.

Sequencing was performed with immunoSEQ multiplex PCR; in TCRdb, only in-frame clones are kept and a portion is missing. The sample yields 71,000 or so clones, around nine tenths seen once. The sequence derives from a human donor with non-small cell lung cancer who had stable disease on radiotherapy plus ipilimumab. Sequenced material: peripheral blood, taken from a patient treated with radiotherapy plus ipilimumab. The genes are TRBV7-8 and TRBJ2-1; D not certain. CDR3 residues: CASSLGEQFF. In DNA, the CDR3 is TGTGCCAGCAGCTTAGGTGAGCAGTTCTTC.